The clone carrying this T cell receptor beta chain has a handful of counts. TCRbeta library construction was performed incorporating unique molecular identifiers. TCRdb used MiXCR to reprocess the PCR reads, holding one entry per CDR3 protein. The table includes about 370,000 distinct CDR3 sequences, roughly 20% detected once. Trimming stripped 4 bases from V and 7 bases from J, with 12 bases between. In germline, CDR1 is SGHDT, CDR2 YYEEEE. The CDR3 is 13 residues long. The sample is drawn from a study of T-cell reconstitution after alpha-beta-depleted transplantation in children. This sequence was found in a human donor who donated a stem cell graft to a child with acute myeloid leukemia. The specimen comprised PBMCs from the stem cell graft donor, sampled from the stem cell graft. The chain couples TRBV5-6 to TRBJ2-1; D perhaps matches TRBD2 (5 bases). The CDR3 loop reads CASSRRTRNEQFF. As DNA, the CDR3 is TGTGCCAGCAGCCGGAGGACGAGAAATGAGCAGTTCTTC.